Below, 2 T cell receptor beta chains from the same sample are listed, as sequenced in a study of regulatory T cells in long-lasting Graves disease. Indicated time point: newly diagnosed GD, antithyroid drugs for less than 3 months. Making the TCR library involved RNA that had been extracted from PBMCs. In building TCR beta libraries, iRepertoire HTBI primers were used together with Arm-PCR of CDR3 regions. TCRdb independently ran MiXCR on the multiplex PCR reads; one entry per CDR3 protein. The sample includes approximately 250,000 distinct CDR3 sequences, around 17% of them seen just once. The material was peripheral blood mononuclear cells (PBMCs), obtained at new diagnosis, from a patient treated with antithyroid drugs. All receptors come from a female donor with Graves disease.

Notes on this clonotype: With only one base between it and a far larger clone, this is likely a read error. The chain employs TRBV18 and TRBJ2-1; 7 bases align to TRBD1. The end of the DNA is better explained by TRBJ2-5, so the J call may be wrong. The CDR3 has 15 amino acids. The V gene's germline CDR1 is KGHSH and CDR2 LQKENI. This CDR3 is CASSPRPGGQETQYF. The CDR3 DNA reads TGTGCCAGCTCACCACGGCCAGGGGGACAAGAGACCCAGTACTTC.

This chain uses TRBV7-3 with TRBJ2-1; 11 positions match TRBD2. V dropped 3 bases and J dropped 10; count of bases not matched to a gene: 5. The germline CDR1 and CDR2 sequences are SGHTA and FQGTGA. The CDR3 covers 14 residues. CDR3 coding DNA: TGTGCCAGCAGCTTCACCGGGACTAGCGGAGAGCAGTTCTTC. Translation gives CASSFTGTSGEQFF.